This T cell receptor beta chain appears in the sequencing data of a study of cytomegalovirus exposure and HLA in healthy donors. Study summary: Among the 398 genotyped donors, 65% to 90% were placed in the Caucasian-associated ancestry cluster.

Trimming removed 3 bases at V and 7 bases at J, with 16 bases between. Germline CDR1 is MGHRA and CDR2 is YSYEKL. The CDR3 loop spans 14 amino acids. PCR used 60 Vbeta primers and 13 Jbeta primers. The authors' processing: Per a later analysis, the number of unique TCR beta chains was approximately 80 million, of which about 11 million were shared. Generated by immunoSEQ multiplex PCR, the TCRdb table keeps only in-frame clones and is missing some. Clonal size and the V and J genes are those of that table, whereas D and trimming came from the DNA. The table has about 200,000 clones, roughly 81% seen once; the top ten hold less than 2.5%.

The clonotype was recovered from a woman in her 30s in good health and CMV-seropositive. V usage is TRBV4-1 and J usage is TRBJ2-7; the D gene is possibly TRBD1 (5 bases). What was sequenced was PBMCs. CDR3 region: CASSQRQSLGEQYF. CDR3 in DNA: TGCGCCAGCAGCCAGAGACAGTCGCTTGGTGAGCAGTACTTC.